These T cell receptor beta chains were read from a single sample in a study of T cell changes during pregnancy in multiple sclerosis. Measured with immunoSEQ multiplex PCR; TCRdb has only the in-frame clones, and not every one. The sample includes about 56,000 clones, over 75% of them seen just once. The sample here was peripheral blood, taken after pregnancy. The source is a female donor with multiple sclerosis, enrolled in a pregnancy study. CDR3s include the opening cysteine and the closing phenylalanine or tryptophan. Each record gives: clone size, V gene, J gene, D gene, CDR3 DNA, CDR3 protein. The D gene is left open where the match is weak. A clone size is listed for some rows: how often the clone was seen (once, few, many), or a class if it is expanded.

>.|TRBV20-1|TRBJ2-1|.
TGCAGTGCCCCGTACAATGAGCAGTTCTTC
CSAPYNEQFF
>.|TRBV7-3|TRBJ2-5|TRBD2
TGTGCCAGCAGCCTCGGACTAGCGTCCTCCTCCTCCCAAGAGACCCAGTACTTC
CASSLGLASSSSQETQYF
>.|TRBV5-1|TRBJ2-3|.
TGCGCCAGCAGCCCAACAGGGGGGGGCACAGATACGCAGTATTTT
CASSPTGGGTDTQYF
>.|TRBV21-1|TRBJ1-2|.
TGTGCCAGCAGCACAACAACCACTAACTATGGCTACACCTTC
CASSTTTTNYGYTF
>.|TRBV5-1|TRBJ2-1|.
TGCGCCAGCAGCTTCGAACTAGCTGATGAGCAGTTCTTC
CASSFELADEQFF
>.|TRBV5-1|TRBJ2-7|TRBD2
TGCGCCAGCAGCTTGGGCGGGACTAGCGCGCGGGAGCAGTACTTC
CASSLGGTSAREQYF
>.|TRBV27|TRBJ1-2|TRBD1
TGTGCCAGCTGGGACAGGGGGCAAGAGTGGAACTATGGCTACACCTTC
CASWDRGQEWNYGYTF
>once|TRBV9|TRBJ1-1|.
TGTGCCAGCAGTTTGGGCGAAACTGAGGCTTTCTTT
CASSLGETEAFF
>.|TRBV7-2|TRBJ2-7|.
TGTGCCAGCAGCTTAGTTGTCGCGAAATCCTACGAGCAGTACTTC
CASSLVVAKSYEQYF
>.|TRBV7-2|TRBJ1-1|TRBD1
TGTGCCAGCAGCCGAGGACAGGCGGTAGCTTTCTTT
CASSRGQAVAFF
>.|TRBV5-6|TRBJ2-7|TRBD2
TGTGCCAGCAGCAACCTCCGGGACTACATATCCTACGAGCAGTACTTC
CASSNLRDYISYEQYF
>.|TRBV29-1|TRBJ2-6|.
TGCAGCGTCGAGTGGTCTGGGGCCAACGTCCTGACTTTC
CSVEWSGANVLTF
>.|TRBV28|TRBJ2-7|.
TGTGCCAGCAGCTCTCCCTTAAGACAGGTTACGGCCGAGCAGTACTTC
CASSSPLRQVTAEQYF
>.|TRBV7-9|TRBJ1-2|.
TGTGCCAGCAGCTCTAACCGCCCCGTTAGTGGCTACACCTTC
CASSSNRPVSGYTF
>.|TRBV5-1|TRBJ2-6|.
TGCGCCAGCAGCTATTCTTTGGGGCAAAGCTCTGGGGCCAACGTCCTGACTTTC
CASSYSLGQSSGANVLTF
>.|TRBV5-6|TRBJ1-1|.
TGTGCCAGCGAAGGAGGAGGGAACACTGAAGCTTTCTTT
CASEGGGNTEAFF
>.|TRBV11-2|TRBJ2-7|.
TGTGCCAGCAGCTCCGTCAGGGGTTTCTACGAGCAGTACTTC
CASSSVRGFYEQYF
>.|TRBV4-2|TRBJ2-7|.
TGTGCCAGCAGCCAAGGAATTTGGCGGGGTGGCTACGAGCAGTACTTC
CASSQGIWRGGYEQYF
>few|TRBV9|TRBJ1-2|.
TGTGCCAGCAGCGTAGACGGGTACTATGGCTACACCTTC
CASSVDGYYGYTF
>once|TRBV19|TRBJ2-7|.
TGTGCCAGTAGTATAGCTCGGGAAAGCTCCTACGAGCAGTACTTC
CASSIARESSYEQYF
>.|TRBV5-5|TRBJ2-7|.
TGTGCCAGCAGCCGAGAAAACTTCTCCTACGAGCAGTACTTC
CASSRENFSYEQYF
>once|TRBV7-8|TRBJ1-2|.
TGTGCCAGCAGCTTACCCGCGGGTGCCCTACAGACAAGCAATGGCTACACCTTC
CASSLPAGALQTSNGYTF
>.|TRBV4-1|TRBJ2-3|TRBD2
TGCGCCAGCAGCCAAGTCCTAGCGGGTAGCACAGATACGCAGTATTTT
CASSQVLAGSTDTQYF
>.|TRBV6-5|TRBJ2-1|TRBD2
TGTGCCAGCAGTTCCGGACTAGCGGGGAATAGTGAGCAGTTCTTC
CASSSGLAGNSEQFF